The present entry profiles one T cell receptor beta chain with its context. Donors were healthy Caucasian individuals from Russia aged about 6 to 90. This specimen belongs to a study of blood T cells in healthy people across ages. A sample-barcoded 5' primer and a J-beta primer mix were used in a second PCR of roughly 6 to 11 cycles. TCRdb passed the 5' RACE reads through MiXCR, listing each CDR3 protein once. The sample comprises about 1.8 million distinct CDR3 sequences, approximately 50% of which are singletons, and over 2% rests with the top ten. Between the trimmed V and J ends, which lost 3 bases and 1 base, there was a span of 15 bases. The CDR3 runs to 16 residues. The germline gives CDR1 WSHSY, CDR2 SAAADI.

This chain uses TRBV10-2 with TRBJ1-2; the D gene is possibly TRBD1 (6 bases). Sequenced input: blood. The TCR was taken from a woman in her forties in good health. CDR3 amino acids: CASSDASGAGNYGYTF. Here the CDR3 DNA reads TGCGCCAGCAGTGACGCATCGGGGGCGGGTAACTATGGCTACACCTTC.